The 21 T cell receptor beta chains given below trace back to one sample, sequenced in a study of blood T cells in healthy people across ages. Primed by a sample-barcoded 5' primer and a J-beta primer mix, a second PCR proceeded for 7 to 11 cycles. TCRdb called the 5' RACE reads again in MiXCR, with one record for every CDR3 protein. The sample carries about 780,000 distinct CDR3 sequences, about 42% recorded once. Sequencing was carried out using blood. The receptors stem from a man aged 80 or over in good health.

This clonotype came up once. The chain's CDR3 is CASSPIQGIDSGNTIYF. CDR3 coding DNA: TGTGCCAGCAGCCCAATACAGGGGATTGACTCTGGAAACACCATATATTTT. The chain combines TRBV4-2 with TRBJ1-3; 7 positions agree with TRBD1. CDR1 LGHNA and CDR2 YNFKEQ come from the germline V gene. V lost 4 bases and J lost 0; bases outside the gene matches: 9. This CDR3 comprises 17 residues.

The V gene is TRBV6-2 or TRBV6-3, the J gene TRBJ2-7, with TRBD2 matching over 15 bases. The V gene end was trimmed by 7 bases and the J gene end by 7 bases; junction bases not matched to a gene: 11. Germline V gene data show CDR1 as MNHEY and CDR2 as SVGEGT. The CDR3 totals 16 residues. CDR3 sequence: CASTGLAGGSYNEQYF. CDR3 in DNA: TGTGCCAGCACGGGACTAGCGGGAGGTTCCTACAATGAGCAGTACTTC.

V is TRBV10-3 and J is TRBJ2-1; D ambiguous. CDR1 is ENHRY, CDR2 SYGVKD, per germline. Trimming removed 5 bases at V and 0 bases at J, with 14 bases between. This CDR3 comprises 16 residues. DNA of the CDR3: TGTGCCATCAGTCTGGCGGCGGAGAGCTCCTACAATGAGCAGTTCTTC. Protein: CAISLAAESSYNEQFF.

The genes are TRBV28 and TRBJ2-4; perhaps D is TRBD1 or TRBD2 (5 bases each). Germline-derived CDR1 and CDR2 are MDHEN and SYDVKM. Trimming left V 2 bases short and J 0 bases short, with 14 bases between. The CDR3 extends over 17 amino acids. The CDR3 coding sequence is TGTGCCAGCAGTTTACCAGGGACCATGATAGCCAAAAACATTCAGTACTTC. Translating gives CASSLPGTMIAKNIQYF.

The CDR3 DNA follows: TGTGCCAGCTCTTACCCAGGGGAGGGCAATCAGCCCCAGCATTTT. This encodes CASSYPGEGNQPQHF. The rearrangement joins TRBV6-1 to TRBJ1-5; D is perhaps TRBD1 (6 bases). The CDR3 is 15 amino acids. Trimming removed 8 bases from V and 2 bases from J, with 16 bases in between. The germline CDR1 and CDR2 sequences are MNHNS and SASEGT.

Comments on this clonotype: A single base separates this from a much larger clone, so it may be a read error. This sequence joins TRBV12-3 or TRBV12-4 and TRBJ2-5; D possibly matches TRBD1 or TRBD2 (5 bases each). V was trimmed by 6 bases and J by 2 bases, leaving 16 bases between them. The CDR3 is 15 residues long. The DNA for the CDR3 is TGTGCCAGCAGACTGGGACGAGCGCGACAAGAGACCCAGTACTTC. This codes for CASRLGRARQETQYF.

In its sample, this clonotype was seen many times. V is TRBV7-2 and J is TRBJ1-1, with D possibly being TRBD1 (6 bases). V lost 4 bases to trimming and J lost 5 bases, with 17 bases between them. The CDR3 has 15 residues. CDR1 SGHTA and CDR2 FQGNSA come from the germline V gene. The CDR3 coding sequence is TGTGCCAGCAGCTCTAAGTCGGGGGGCGGGACTGAAGCTTTCTTT. Residues: CASSSKSGGGTEAFF.

The chain joins TRBV20-1 to TRBJ2-3, with 12 nucleotides matching TRBD2. The CDR3 covers 20 residues. CDR1 and CDR2 from the germline V gene are DFQATT and SNEGSKA (reference sequence). After removal of 4 bases from V and 4 bases from J, the junction contained 21 bases not matched to a gene. CDR3 in DNA: TGCAGTGCTACCGGCTATACCATGAGACTAGCGGGAGTACAGGCAGATACGCAGTATTTT. It is translated as CSATGYTMRLAGVQADTQYF.

The J gene is TRBJ2-3, the V gene TRBV9, with 10 bases fitting TRBD1. Germline V CDR1 and CDR2: SGDLS, YYNGEE. The CDR3 has 18 residues. The J segment lost 0 bases and the V segment lost 3 bases, leaving 10 bases of the junction unmatched. The CDR3 region has the DNA TGTGCCAGCAGCGCGTCAACAGGGACAGGGGCTAGCACAGATACGCAGTATTTT. This sequence encodes CASSASTGTGASTDTQYF.

J is TRBJ2-7 and V is TRBV3-1; TRBD2 matches 12 bases. The CDR3 is 17 amino acids. After removal of 1 base from V and 2 bases from J, the junction contained 6 bases not matched to a gene. Germline values: CDR1 LGHDT, CDR2 YNNKEL (reference sequence). CDR3 region: CASSQASGRAEPYEQYF. The CDR3 nucleotides are TGTGCCAGCAGCCAAGCTAGCGGGAGGGCCGAGCCCTACGAGCAGTACTTC.

The genes are TRBV4-3 and TRBJ2-3, with 8 bases fitting TRBD1. Germline CDR1 reads LGHNA; CDR2 reads YSLEER. The CDR3 sequence is 16 residues long. Trimming removed 0 bases from V and 4 bases from J; junction bases left unmatched: 6. CDR3 nucleotide sequence: TGCGCCAGCAGCCAAGATGGTAACAGGGGGGCAGATACGCAGTATTTT. This gives the protein CASSQDGNRGADTQYF.

The chain couples TRBV6-1 to TRBJ2-3, with D hard to call. Germline V lookup: CDR1 MNHNS, CDR2 SASEGT. The CDR3 length is 13 residues. With 5 bases removed from V and 5 bases from J, the gap between germline ends came to 11 bases. The CDR3 loop reads CASSRSLEDTQYF. As DNA, the CDR3 is TGTGCCAGCAGTAGATCTTTGGAAGATACGCAGTATTTT.

This clonotype came up once. The rearrangement links TRBV14 to TRBJ1-1; TRBD1 is a possible D gene (5 bases). Germline V gene sequence: CDR1 SGHDN, CDR2 FVKESK. V lost 2 bases and J 11 bases, leaving 21 bases between the germline ends. The CDR3 has 15 residues. CDR3 region: CASSQLRGSSRPAFF. In nucleotides, the CDR3 is TGTGCCAGCAGCCAATTACGGGGGAGCAGTCGTCCGGCTTTCTTT.

This clonotype was seen a few times. The gene calls are TRBV11-2 and TRBJ2-5; 7 nucleotides match TRBD1. Trimming cost V 4 bases and J 1 base; bases outside gene matches: 9. There are 16 residues in the CDR3. Germline CDR1 is SGHAT and CDR2 is FQNNGV. DNA of the CDR3: TGTGCCAGCAGCTCCTTGGGACAGCCCAGCCAAGAGACCCAGTACTTC. Residues: CASSSLGQPSQETQYF.

This chain links TRBV20-1 with TRBJ2-5, with 7 positions matching TRBD2. CDR3 length equals 15 residues. Germline CDR1 reads DFQATT; CDR2 reads SNEGSKA (reference sequence). The J segment lost 0 bases and the V segment lost 3 bases, leaving 7 bases of the junction unmatched. CDR3 residues: CSASSGRLYQETQYF. CDR3 in DNA: TGCAGTGCTAGTTCCGGGAGGCTCTACCAAGAGACCCAGTACTTC.

The CDR3 region has the DNA TGTGCCAGCAGTTGGGGAAGAGGCAGTGAGCAGTTCTTC. It encodes CASSWGRGSEQFF. This sequence joins TRBV27 and TRBJ2-1; D is ambiguous. V was pared by 4 bases and J by 9 bases, with 13 bases between. Germline values: CDR1 MNHEY, CDR2 SMNVEV (reference sequence). This CDR3 has 13 residues.

This chain uses TRBV10-3 with TRBJ2-1, with 9 bases that match TRBD2. The CDR3 extends over 18 amino acids. V was clipped by 11 bases and J by 2 bases; unmatched bases: 19. CDR1 is ENHRY, CDR2 SYGVKD, per germline. This CDR3 is CASKRREGRGGTYNEQFF. In DNA, the CDR3 is TGTGCCTCCAAGCGGCGGGAGGGCCGAGGGGGGACCTACAATGAGCAGTTCTTC.

This chain uses TRBV5-1 with TRBJ2-4, with 12 bases identical to TRBD2. Matching the DNA end better, TRBJ2-7 makes the J call doubtful. The CDR3 runs to 16 residues. Germline CDR1 and CDR2: SGHRS and YFSETQ. Here the CDR3 DNA reads TGCGCCAGCAGCTTGCTTCTAGCGGGGGGGCACAACGAGCAGTACTTC. It encodes CASSLLLAGGHNEQYF.

This clonotype has just a few counts. This sequence joins TRBV5-1 and TRBJ2-3; 14 nucleotides match TRBD2. The CDR3 has 16 amino acids. From germline, CDR1 is SGHRS and CDR2 YFSETQ. Trimming at V came to 4 bases and at J to 7 bases, leaving 8 bases not matched to a gene. The chain's CDR3 is CASSPGLAGVGNTQYF. The CDR3 DNA is TGCGCCAGCAGCCCGGGACTAGCGGGAGTAGGGAATACGCAGTATTTT. The full variable domain, rest sourced from reference TRBV5-1 and TRBJ2-3, is KAGVTQTPRYLIKTRGQQVTLSCSPISGHRSVSWYQQTPGQGLQFLFEYFSETQRNKGNFPGRFSGRQFSNSRSEMNVSTLELGDSALYLCASSPGLAGVGNTQYFGPGTRLTVL.

This chain links TRBV3-1 with TRBJ2-7, with no clear D. The CDR3 contains 13 residues. Germline CDR1 is LGHDT and CDR2 is YNNKEL (reference sequence). V lost 7 bases and J lost 12, with 22 bases in between. CDR3 sequence: CASTRSNRETRYF. The DNA for the CDR3 is TGTGCCAGCACCCGTAGTAATAGAGAGACCCGGTACTTC.

Concerning this clonotype itself: It may be a read error: a sequence one base away is much more abundant. V usage is TRBV7-9 and J usage is TRBJ2-1, with 7 positions matching TRBD1. Germline V CDR1 and CDR2: SEHNR, FQNEAQ (reference sequence). This CDR3 is built from 13 residues. The CDR3 sequence: CANSLGQARGQFF. CDR3 in DNA: TGTGCCAACAGCTTAGGACAGGCCAGAGGGCAGTTCTTC. Combining the CDR3 with reference TRBV7-9 and TRBJ2-1 gives the whole variable domain DTGVSQNPRHKITKRGQNVTFRCDPISEHNRLYWYRQTLGQGPEFLTYFQNEAQLEKSRLLSDRFSAERPKGSFSTLEIQRTEQGDSAMYLCANSLGQARGQFFGPGTRLTVL.